This T cell receptor beta chain was captured in a study of cytomegalovirus exposure and HLA in healthy donors. Broader study findings: In vitro data verified three CMV-associated chains as specific for CMV antigens.

Among the donors, all were healthy bone marrow donors. A word on this clone: The antigen is not known.

CDR1 and CDR2 (germline): LNHDA, SQIVND (reference sequence). The germline V and J ends were trimmed by 5 bases and 3 bases, with 13 bases remaining between them. The CDR3 spans 15 residues. PCR used 60 Vbeta primers and 13 Jbeta primers. Using immunoSEQ multiplex PCR, the repertoire was profiled, and TCRdb retains in-frame clones only, with some absent. This sample has roughly 150,000 clones, with around 85% found just once. The specimen was PBMCs. This receptor was obtained from a male donor in good health and CMV-seronegative. The chain couples TRBV19 to TRBJ2-2, with a possible D match to TRBD1 (6 bases). CDR3 DNA sequence: TGTGCCAGTAGTCAGGGCGGACAGTACACCGGGGAGCTGTTTTTT. This encodes CASSQGGQYTGELFF. The entire variable domain, with the rest obtained from reference TRBV19 and TRBJ2-2, is as follows: DGGITQSPKYLFRKEGQNVTLSCEQNLNHDAMYWYRQDPGQGLRLIYYSQIVNDFQKGDIAEGYSVSREKKESFPLTVTSAQKNPTAFYLCASSQGGQYTGELFFGEGSRLTVL.